This is a list of T cell receptor beta chains from one sample in a study of ipilimumab plus nivolumab after autologous stem cell transplantation. Assay used: immunoSEQ multiplex PCR; TCRdb lists only in-frame clones, some missing. The table has about 18,000 clones, roughly 80% seen once; the top ten hold 10%. Source: PBMCs, taken in a trial of ipilimumab plus nivolumab as post-transplant consolidation. The receptors originated from a male donor with diffuse large B-cell lymphoma. The CDR3 runs from the conserved cysteine through the conserved F or W. D genes are given only for firm matches. Not all rows give a size; the values are once, few, many and, for expanded clones, a class.

few | NA | TRBJ2-5 | TRBV21-1 | TGTGCCAGCAGCAAAGTTGTACAGGGGTACCAAGAGACCCAGTACTTC | CASSKVVQGYQETQYF
NA | NA | TRBJ1-1 | TRBV21-1 | TGTGCCAGCAGGCAGGGGAAGAGTAACACTGAAGCTTTCTTT | CASRQGKSNTEAFF
NA | TRBD1 | TRBJ2-7 | TRBV5-5 | TGTGCCAGCAGCCTGGGGACAGACAATAAGTACTTC | CASSLGTDNKYF
NA | NA | TRBJ1-2 | TRBV5-4 | TGTGCCAGCAGCCAAGATCCGACGGCAGGCTATGGGGGCTACACCTTC | CASSQDPTAGYGGYTF
NA | TRBD1 | TRBJ2-7 | TRBV7-9 | TGTGCCAGCAGCTTTCTGGGCAGGGGGTCCCTTGGGGAGCAGTACTTC | CASSFLGRGSLGEQYF
NA | NA | TRBJ2-5 | TRBV6-5 | TGTGCCAGCAGTTACGGGGAGACCCAGTACTTC | CASSYGETQYF
NA | NA | TRBJ1-1 | TRBV7-2 | TGTGCCAGCAGCTTAGCGGGAGGTCTAAGGGCGATGAACACTGAAGCTTTCTTT | CASSLAGGLRAMNTEAFF
NA | NA | TRBJ1-1 | TRBV11-2 | TGTGCCAGCAGCTTAGAGATGGTAGGCACTGAAGCTTTCTTT | CASSLEMVGTEAFF
NA | TRBD2 | TRBJ2-2 | TRBV30 | TGTGCCTGCCTAGCGGGGGGGCTGAACACCGGGGAGCTGTTTTTT | CACLAGGLNTGELFF
NA | NA | TRBJ2-2 | TRBV11-1 | TGTGCCAGCAGCTTAGCGGAGGTTACCGGGGAGCTGTTTTTT | CASSLAEVTGELFF
NA | NA | TRBJ2-5 | TRBV5-1 | TGCGCCAGCAGCCGAGGGGAAGGAGGGGGCCGCGAGACCCAGTACTTC | CASSRGEGGGRETQYF
once | NA | TRBJ2-3 | TRBV18 | TGTGCCAGCTCACCGGCGGTGGGAGGCGATACGCAGTATTTT | CASSPAVGGDTQYF
NA | NA | TRBJ2-7 | TRBV5-6 | TGTGCCAGCAGCTTTCGGCAGGTCTACGAGCAGTACTTC | CASSFRQVYEQYF
NA | TRBD1 | TRBJ1-1 | TRBV9 | TGTGCCAGCAGCGTAGCAGCCGCTGGAGACAGGGTGCCCACTGAAGCTTTCTTT | CASSVAAAGDRVPTEAFF
once | NA | TRBJ2-3 | TRBV11-2 | TGTGCCAGCAGCCTCAGACAGAATACAGATACGCAGTATTTT | CASSLRQNTDTQYF
once | NA | TRBJ1-2 | TRBV11-1 | TGTGCCAGCAGCTTATCCGGGGCCTACTCCGTCTTC | CASSLSGAYSVF
NA | NA | TRBJ2-2 | TRBV5-8 | TGTGCCAGCAGCTCAGAGGGGGGGGTGAACACCGGGGAGCTGTTTTTT | CASSSEGGVNTGELFF
NA | NA | TRBJ1-1 | TRBV30 | TGTGCCTGGAGTGTTACGGACGGGACTGAAGCTTTCTTT | CAWSVTDGTEAFF
once | NA | TRBJ2-7 | TRBV2 | TGTGCCAGCAGGTATACGGTCTACTCCTACGAGCAGTACTTC | CASRYTVYSYEQYF
NA | TRBD2 | TRBJ2-1 | TRBV7-6 | TGTGCCAGCAGCTTGGCCGGACTAGTTGGGTACAATGAGCAGTTCTTC | CASSLAGLVGYNEQFF
once | NA | TRBJ2-6 | TRBV5-1 | TGCGCCAGCAGCTTGGACGTCAACTCTGGGGCCAACGTCCTGACTTTC | CASSLDVNSGANVLTF
NA | NA | TRBJ2-5 | TRBV27 | TGTGCCAGCAGTTGGACTGCATCCCAAGAGACCCAGTACTTC | CASSWTASQETQYF
few | NA | TRBJ1-1 | TRBV27 | TGTGCCAGCAGGTACAGGGCTGAAGCTTTCTTT | CASRYRAEAFF
NA | NA | TRBJ2-7 | TRBV11-2 | TGTGCCAGCAGCTTCGTCAGGGCAGGGGGGATTGGAGATGAGCAGTACTTC | CASSFVRAGGIGDEQYF
few | TRBD1 | TRBJ2-1 | TRBV12-5 | TGTGCTAGTGGTTTGCGTCTTTGGGGGCGACAGGGGAATGAGCAGTTCTTC | CASGLRLWGRQGNEQFF
NA | NA | TRBJ2-7 | TRBV20-1 | TGCAGTGCTAGAGGGGGGTACGAGCAGTACTTC | CSARGGYEQYF
NA | NA | TRBJ2-3 | TRBV7-9 | TGTGCCAGCGGATTTTCTCCTAGCACAGATACGCAGTATTTT | CASGFSPSTDTQYF
few | TRBD1 | TRBJ2-1 | TRBV6-5 | TGTGCCAGCACGAAGGACAGGCTCCTTTACAATGAGCAGTTCTTC | CASTKDRLLYNEQFF
NA | NA | TRBJ2-6 | TRBV19 | TGTGCCACCGTAAGCTCTGGGGCCAACGTCCTGACTTTC | CATVSSGANVLTF
once | NA | TRBJ2-5 | TRBV19 | TGTGCCAGTAGCCGCCAAGAGACCCAGTACTTC | CASSRQETQYF
NA | NA | TRBJ2-3 | TRBV6-1 | TGTGCCAGCAGTGAATGGGGGGATACGCAGTATTTT | CASSEWGDTQYF
NA | TRBD2 | TRBJ2-3 | TRBV5-8 | TGTGCCAGCAGCTTGGCGACTAGCGGACGCACAGATACGCAGTATTTT | CASSLATSGRTDTQYF
NA | TRBD1 | TRBJ1-4 | TRBV5-1 | TGCGCCAGCAGGGCCGGGACAGCGAATGAAAAACTGTTTTTT | CASRAGTANEKLFF
NA | NA | TRBJ1-4 | TRBV18 | TGTGCCAGCTCACCAGGGTTGAACGAAAAACTGTTTTTT | CASSPGLNEKLFF
NA | NA | TRBJ1-5 | TRBV10-2 | TGCGCCAGCAGTCTGGCCGGGCAGCCCCAGCATTTT | CASSLAGQPQHF
few | NA | TRBJ2-5 | TRBV2 | TGTGCCAGCCGCGGCTCGGGGGCCGGGGAGACCCAGTACTTC | CASRGSGAGETQYF
few | TRBD1 | TRBJ1-6 | TRBV5-1 | TGCGCCAGCAGCTTGGGGTTCGGCCAGGGGGGGTCACCCCTCCACTTT | CASSLGFGQGGSPLHF
once | NA | TRBJ1-1 | TRBV6-1 | TGTGCCAGCACGGTAGGGGCTGAAGCTTTCTTT | CASTVGAEAFF
NA | NA | TRBJ1-5 | TRBV18 | TGTGCCAGCTCACCAAGGTCAGGGGTTCAGCCCCAGCATTTT | CASSPRSGVQPQHF
NA | TRBD1 | TRBJ2-7 | TRBV30 | TGTGCCTGGAGTGGAGGGACAGGGCTTATCGAGCAGTACTTC | CAWSGGTGLIEQYF
NA | NA | TRBJ1-6 | TRBV2 | TGTGCCAGCAGTGAAGAGGTGACCCATTCACCCCTCCACTTT | CASSEEVTHSPLHF
NA | TRBD1 | TRBJ1-2 | TRBV5-6 | TGTGCCAGCCTGGACAGGGGCTATGGCTACACCTTC | CASLDRGYGYTF